The 18 T cell receptor beta chains below all came from one sample that was sequenced in a study of post-analysis software for immune sequencing data. Broader study findings: TRBV5-6, TRBV5-1 and TRBV20-1 were among a handful of TRBV segments more frequent in patients than controls.

Presence of unique molecular identifiers characterized the TCR beta cDNA libraries. TCRdb used MiXCR to reprocess the PCR reads, holding one entry per CDR3 protein. Found here are approximately 770,000 distinct CDR3 sequences, around 45% of them singletons; the top ten hold approximately 4.4%. For these receptors, no antigen is known. Sequenced material: blood. The source of these receptors is a girl aged 5 to 17 with multiple sclerosis.

The chain employs TRBV24-1 and TRBJ2-3; 12 bases line up with TRBD1. V trimming: 4 bases; J trimming: 4 bases; junction bases outside the gene matches: 8. From germline, CDR1 is KGHDR and CDR2 SFDVKD. The CDR3 extends over 17 amino acids. This CDR3 is CATSDPGTGGSPDTQYF. The CDR3 DNA follows: TGTGCCACCAGTGACCCCGGGACAGGGGGCAGCCCAGATACGCAGTATTTT.

The table lists this clonotype with a few counts. The chain uses TRBV7-3 and TRBJ2-5, with 7 nucleotides matching TRBD2. The closer fit of TRBJ2-4 to the DNA end suggests the J call may be wrong. CDR1 is SGHTA, CDR2 FQGTGA, per germline. The CDR3 contains 15 residues. The CDR3 bases are TGTGCCAGCAGCCGAGACAGTGGGGGGGGAAACATTCAGTACTTC. Its translation is CASSRDSGGGNIQYF.

The rearrangement links TRBV5-6 to TRBJ2-5; the match to TRBD2 covers 9 bases. The CDR3 contains 18 residues. The V gene end was trimmed by 0 bases and the J gene end by 2 bases; junction bases not matched to a gene: 11. CDR1 is SGHDT, CDR2 YYEEEE, per germline. The CDR3 loop reads CASSLGLAVSEPQETQYF. The CDR3, as DNA: TGTGCCAGCAGCTTGGGACTAGCGGTTTCTGAACCACAAGAGACCCAGTACTTC. The complete variable domain, with remaining parts taken from reference TRBV5-6 and TRBJ2-5, reads DAGVTQSPTHLIKTRGQQVTLRCSPKSGHDTVSWYQQALGQGPQFIFQYYEEEERQRGNFPDRFSGHQFPNYSSELNVNALLLGDSALYLCASSLGLAVSEPQETQYFGPGTRLLVL.

This chain joins TRBV20-1 and TRBJ2-7; D not certain. The CDR3 spans 14 residues. The V and J ends lost 7 bases and 4 bases respectively, with 20 bases between them. CDR1 DFQATT and CDR2 SNEGSKA come from the germline V gene (reference sequence). CDR3 sequence: CSVPPVTAVYEQYF. The CDR3 DNA is TGCAGTGTCCCCCCCGTGACTGCTGTTTACGAGCAGTACTTC.

J is TRBJ2-3 and V is TRBV3-1; D is uncertain. This CDR3 is built from 16 residues. Germline lookup yields CDR1 LGHDT and CDR2 YNNKEL (reference sequence). Trimming shortened V by 0 bases and J by 0 bases, and 10 bases separated the two germline ends. The CDR3 region is CASSQDDQISTDTQYF. The CDR3 DNA sequence: TGTGCCAGCAGCCAAGATGATCAGATCAGCACAGATACGCAGTATTTT.

The genes are TRBV29-1 and TRBJ1-1; D is unclear. The ends were cut back, 1 base at V and 0 bases at J, with 9 bases in the middle. This CDR3 spans 14 amino acids. CDR1 is SQVTM and CDR2 is ANQGSEA in the germline V gene. In DNA form, the CDR3 reads TGCAGCGTTGAAGTCCCAAACATGAACACTGAAGCTTTCTTT. Translated, it gives CSVEVPNMNTEAFF.

The chain employs TRBV7-2 and TRBJ2-7; the D is unclear. The V and J ends lost 4 bases and 4 bases respectively, with 11 bases between them. CDR3 length: 13 residues. Germline CDR1 and CDR2: SGHTA and FQGNSA. CDR3 sequence (DNA): TGTGCCAGCAGCTACCCAGGACCGTACGAGCAGTACTTC. Translating it yields CASSYPGPYEQYF.

This clonotype occurred a few times. The genes are TRBV20-1 and TRBJ1-2; D ambiguous. CDR3 length: 14 residues. Germline V lookup: CDR1 DFQATT, CDR2 SNEGSKA (reference sequence). V was shortened by 6 bases and J by 6 bases, with 20 bases between the two germline ends. CDR3 coding DNA: TGCAGTGCCCAGTATACCTGGAACTTAGATGGCTACACCTTC. This codes for CSAQYTWNLDGYTF.

The chain is built from TRBV11-3 and TRBJ2-7; the match to TRBD2 covers 15 bases. This CDR3 is built from 16 residues. Looked up from germline, CDR1 is SGHNT and CDR2 is YENEEA. V lost 5 bases, J lost 3 bases, and 5 bases stayed unmatched. CDR3 bases: TGTGCCAGCAGCGAGACGGGACTAGCGGGAGGCTACGAGCAGTACTTC. Its protein is CASSETGLAGGYEQYF.

This clonotype was found a few times. The chain is built from TRBV7-9 and TRBJ2-7; 9 nucleotides align to TRBD1. The CDR3 loop spans 16 amino acids. Germline trimming cut 4 bases from V and 2 bases from J; bases unmatched to any gene: 9. From germline, CDR1 is SEHNR and CDR2 FQNEAQ (reference sequence). The CDR3 sequence is CASSSLGGQGAYEQYF. Written as DNA, the CDR3 is TGTGCCAGCAGCTCATTGGGGGGACAGGGCGCCTACGAGCAGTACTTC.

The sample holds a few counts of this clonotype. A junction end diverges from the germline sequence, so it may reflect a read error. The J gene is TRBJ2-3, the V gene TRBV6-1, with 9 bases identical to TRBD2. In germline, CDR1 is MNHNS, CDR2 SASEGT. CDR3 length: 16 amino acids. CDR3 protein: CASSERIAGATDSQYF. The CDR3 DNA reads TGTGCCAGCAGTGAACGGATAGCGGGAGCCACAGATTCGCAGTATTTT.

The V gene is TRBV20-1, the J gene TRBJ2-3, with 7 nucleotides matching TRBD1. V lost 4 bases, J lost 4 bases, and 14 bases stayed unmatched. This CDR3 contains 16 residues. Germline V gene lookup returns CDR1 DFQATT and CDR2 SNEGSKA (reference sequence). The CDR3 region is CSATAPRQGRPDTQYF. Here the CDR3 DNA reads TGCAGTGCTACAGCCCCGCGACAGGGTAGGCCAGATACGCAGTATTTT.

The chain has TRBV9 and TRBJ2-5; D perhaps matches TRBD2 (5 bases). Looked up from germline, CDR1 is SGDLS and CDR2 is YYNGEE. V lost 0 bases to trimming and J lost 5 bases, with 14 bases between them. The CDR3 contains 15 residues. The CDR3 reads CASSVGRSGGETQYF. DNA of the CDR3: TGTGCCAGCAGCGTAGGGCGGTCGGGCGGGGAGACCCAGTACTTC.

The chain couples TRBV12-3 or TRBV12-4 to TRBJ1-2; D might be TRBD1 (6 bases). With 3 bases removed from V and 8 bases from J, the gap between germline ends came to 16 bases. This CDR3 region has 14 residues. CDR3 in amino acids: CASSFEDRREGYTF. CDR3 DNA: TGTGCCAGCAGTTTTGAAGACAGGAGGGAGGGCTACACCTTC.

This chain connects TRBV4-3 to TRBJ1-6, with 7 bases lining up with TRBD1. The germline gives CDR1 LGHNA, CDR2 YSLEER. The CDR3 contains 15 residues. Trimming at V came to 4 bases and at J to 4 bases, leaving 4 bases not matched to a gene. The CDR3 DNA is TGCGCCAGCAGCCGAGGGACAGAATATAATTCACCCCTCCACTTT. Translating gives CASSRGTEYNSPLHF.

The CDR3 here is CASSLMTGGEETQYF. In DNA, the CDR3 is TGTGCCAGCAGCTTAATGACAGGGGGCGAAGAGACCCAGTACTTC. The chain joins TRBV7-8 to TRBJ2-5; 10 nucleotides align to TRBD1. Germline-derived CDR1 and CDR2 are SGHVS and FQNEAQ. The length of the CDR3 is 15 residues. The trim removed 2 bases at V and 3 bases at J, leaving 3 bases unmatched.

This clonotype was observed once. The chain has TRBV20-1 and TRBJ2-1, with TRBD2 matching 9 bases. Unmatched junction bases numbered 10, after V lost 3 bases and J lost 10 bases. This CDR3 region has 14 residues. Germline CDR1 is DFQATT and CDR2 is SNEGSKA (reference sequence). CDR3 in DNA: TGCAGTGCTAGCAAAGCGGGAGGTTACTACGAGCAGTTCTTC. Translated, it gives CSASKAGGYYEQFF.

In its sample, this clonotype was seen a few times. The genes are TRBV12-3 or TRBV12-4 and TRBJ2-6; D not certain. The CDR3 is 17 residues long. V was shortened by 6 bases and J by 0 bases, with 15 bases between the two germline ends. The CDR3 nucleotides are TGTGCCAGCAGACCCCTTGGACGGCCCTCTGGGGCCAACGTCCTGACTTTC. Its protein is CASRPLGRPSGANVLTF.